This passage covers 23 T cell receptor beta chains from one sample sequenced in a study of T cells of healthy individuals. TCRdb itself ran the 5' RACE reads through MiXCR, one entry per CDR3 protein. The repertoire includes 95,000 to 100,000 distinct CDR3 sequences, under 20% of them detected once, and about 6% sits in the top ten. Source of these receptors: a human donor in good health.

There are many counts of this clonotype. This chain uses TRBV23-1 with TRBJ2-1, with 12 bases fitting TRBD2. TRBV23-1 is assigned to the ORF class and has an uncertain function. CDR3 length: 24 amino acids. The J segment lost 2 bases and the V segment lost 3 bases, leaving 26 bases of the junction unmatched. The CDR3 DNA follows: TGCGCCAGCAGTCATTGGACAGGGAAGGGTGAAGTGAGGAGGACTAGCGGGACCTACAATGAGCAGTTCTTC. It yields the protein CASSHWTGKGEVRRTSGTYNEQFF.

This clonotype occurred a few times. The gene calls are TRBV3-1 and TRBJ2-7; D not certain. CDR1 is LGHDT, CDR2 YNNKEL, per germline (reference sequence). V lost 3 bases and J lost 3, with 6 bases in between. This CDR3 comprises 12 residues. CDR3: CASSHRNYEQYF. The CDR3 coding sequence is TGTGCCAGCAGCCACAGGAACTACGAGCAGTACTTC.

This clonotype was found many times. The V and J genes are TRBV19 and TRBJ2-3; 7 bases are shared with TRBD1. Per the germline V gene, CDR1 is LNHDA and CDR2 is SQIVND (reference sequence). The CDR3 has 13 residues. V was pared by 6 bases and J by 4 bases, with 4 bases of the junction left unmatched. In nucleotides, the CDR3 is TGTGCCAGTAGGGAAACAGGGGCAGATACGCAGTATTTT. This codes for CASRETGADTQYF. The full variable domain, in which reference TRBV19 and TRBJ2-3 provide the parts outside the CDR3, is DGGITQSPKYLFRKEGQNVTLSCEQNLNHDAMYWYRQDPGQGLRLIYYSQIVNDFQKGDIAEGYSVSREKKESFPLTVTSAQKNPTAFYLCASRETGADTQYFGPGTRLTVL.

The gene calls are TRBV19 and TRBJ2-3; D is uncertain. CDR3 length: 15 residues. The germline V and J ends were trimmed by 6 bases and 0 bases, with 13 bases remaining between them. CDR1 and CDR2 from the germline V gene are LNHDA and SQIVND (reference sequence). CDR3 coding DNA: TGTGCCAGTAGCCCCCAGGCGACTAGCACAGATACGCAGTATTTT. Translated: CASSPQATSTDTQYF.

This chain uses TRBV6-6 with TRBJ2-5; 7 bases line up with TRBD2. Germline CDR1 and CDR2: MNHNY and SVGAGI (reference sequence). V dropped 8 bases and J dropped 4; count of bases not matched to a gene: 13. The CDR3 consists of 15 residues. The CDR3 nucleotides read TGTGCCAGCGGACCGGGACTACCCATGACAGAGACCCAGTACTTC. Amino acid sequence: CASGPGLPMTETQYF.

The CDR3 loop reads CASSLGTGREKLFF. In DNA, the CDR3 is TGTGCCAGCAGCCTGGGGACAGGGCGGGAAAAACTGTTTTTT. The V gene is TRBV7-6, the J gene TRBJ1-4, with 9 bases aligning to TRBD1. The junction had 6 bases not matched to a gene; V was cut back by 5 bases and J by 8 bases. Germline CDR1 reads SGHVS; CDR2 reads FNYEAQ. This CDR3 has 14 residues.

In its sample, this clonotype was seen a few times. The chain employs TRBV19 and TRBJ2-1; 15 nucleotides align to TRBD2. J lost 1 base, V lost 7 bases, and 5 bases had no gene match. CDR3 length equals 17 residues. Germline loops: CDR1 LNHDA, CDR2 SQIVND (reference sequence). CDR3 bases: TGTGCCAGTACTCCGGGACTAGCGGGAGGATCCTACAATGAGCAGTTCTTC. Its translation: CASTPGLAGGSYNEQFF.

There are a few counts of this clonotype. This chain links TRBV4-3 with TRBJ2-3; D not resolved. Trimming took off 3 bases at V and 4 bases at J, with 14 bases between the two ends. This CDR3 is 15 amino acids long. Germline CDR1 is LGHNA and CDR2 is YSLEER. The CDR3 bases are TGCGCCAGCAGCCATCGGTCAGATGGGGCAGATACGCAGTATTTT. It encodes CASSHRSDGADTQYF.

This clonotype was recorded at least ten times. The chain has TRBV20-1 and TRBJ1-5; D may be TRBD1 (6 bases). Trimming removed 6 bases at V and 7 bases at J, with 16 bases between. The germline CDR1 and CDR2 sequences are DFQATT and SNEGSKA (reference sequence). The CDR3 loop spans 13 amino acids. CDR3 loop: CSAGLRGGQPQHF. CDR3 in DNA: TGCAGTGCCGGGTTACGGGGGGGCCAGCCCCAGCATTTT.

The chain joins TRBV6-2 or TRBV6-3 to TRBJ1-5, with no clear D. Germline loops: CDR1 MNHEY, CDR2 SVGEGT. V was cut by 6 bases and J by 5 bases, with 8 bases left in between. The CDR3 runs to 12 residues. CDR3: CASSPRHQPQHF. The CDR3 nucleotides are TGTGCCAGCAGCCCACGGCATCAGCCCCAGCATTTT.

CDR3 amino acids: CAISLGRGLNEQYF. Written as DNA, the CDR3 is TGTGCCATCAGTCTAGGCAGGGGTCTCAACGAGCAGTACTTC. V is TRBV10-3 and J is TRBJ2-7; weak D call: TRBD1 (6 bases). The germline V gene encodes CDR1 ENHRY and CDR2 SYGVKD. V dropped 5 bases and J dropped 5 bases, with 16 bases sitting between them. The CDR3 consists of 14 residues.

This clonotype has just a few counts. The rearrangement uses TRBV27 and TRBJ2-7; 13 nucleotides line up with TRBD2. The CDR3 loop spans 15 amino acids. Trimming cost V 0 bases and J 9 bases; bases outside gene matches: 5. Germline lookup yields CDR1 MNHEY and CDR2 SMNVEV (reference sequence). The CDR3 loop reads CASSLSGGLAGRQYF. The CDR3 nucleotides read TGTGCCAGCAGTTTATCGGGGGGACTAGCGGGGAGGCAGTACTTC.

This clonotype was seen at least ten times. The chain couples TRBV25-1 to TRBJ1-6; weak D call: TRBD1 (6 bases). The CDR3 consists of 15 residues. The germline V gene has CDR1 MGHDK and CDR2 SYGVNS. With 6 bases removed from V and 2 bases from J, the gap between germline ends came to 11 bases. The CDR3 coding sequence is TGTGCCAGCAGCAACAGGGCCACCTATAATTCACCCCTCCACTTT. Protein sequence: CASSNRATYNSPLHF.

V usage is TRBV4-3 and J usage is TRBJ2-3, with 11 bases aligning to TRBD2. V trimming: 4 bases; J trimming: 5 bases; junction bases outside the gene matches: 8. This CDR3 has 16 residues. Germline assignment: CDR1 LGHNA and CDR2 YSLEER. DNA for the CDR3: TGCGCCAGCAGCCGGACACTAGCGGGAGAAGGAGATACGCAGTATTTT. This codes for CASSRTLAGEGDTQYF.

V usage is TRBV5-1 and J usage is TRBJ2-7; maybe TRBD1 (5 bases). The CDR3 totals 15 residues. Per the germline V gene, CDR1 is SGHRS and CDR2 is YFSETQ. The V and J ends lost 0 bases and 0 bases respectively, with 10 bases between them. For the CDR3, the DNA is TGCGCCAGCAGCTTGGTTGCGACAGTCTCCTACGAGCAGTACTTC. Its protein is CASSLVATVSYEQYF.

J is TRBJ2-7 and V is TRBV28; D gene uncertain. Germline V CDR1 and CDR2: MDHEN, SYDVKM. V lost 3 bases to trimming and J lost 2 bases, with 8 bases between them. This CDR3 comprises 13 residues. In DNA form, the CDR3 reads TGTGCCAGCAGTTTCGTAGGACCCTACGAGCAGTACTTC. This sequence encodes CASSFVGPYEQYF.

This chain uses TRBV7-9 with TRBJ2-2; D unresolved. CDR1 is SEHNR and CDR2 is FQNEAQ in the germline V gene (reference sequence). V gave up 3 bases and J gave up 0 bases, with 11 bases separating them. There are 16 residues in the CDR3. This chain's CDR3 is CASSFDHSTNTGELFF. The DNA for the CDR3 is TGTGCCAGCAGCTTTGATCACAGTACGAACACCGGGGAGCTGTTTTTT.

CDR3 sequence reads: CASSSDGGHYEQYF. Written as DNA, the CDR3 is TGTGCCAGCAGCTCCGACGGGGGCCACTACGAGCAGTACTTC. This chain connects TRBV11-1 to TRBJ2-7; the D gene could be TRBD1 or TRBD2 (6 bases each). V gave up 4 bases and J gave up 3 bases, with 13 bases separating them. Per the germline V gene, CDR1 is SGHAT and CDR2 is FQDESV (reference sequence). The CDR3 spans 14 residues. Together with reference TRBV11-1 and TRBJ2-7, the CDR3 gives the full variable domain: EAEVAQSPRYKITEKSQAVAFWCDPISGHATLYWYRQILGQGPELLVQFQDESVVDDSQLPKDRFSAERLKGVDSTLKIQPAELGDSAMYLCASSSDGGHYEQYFGPGTRLTVT.

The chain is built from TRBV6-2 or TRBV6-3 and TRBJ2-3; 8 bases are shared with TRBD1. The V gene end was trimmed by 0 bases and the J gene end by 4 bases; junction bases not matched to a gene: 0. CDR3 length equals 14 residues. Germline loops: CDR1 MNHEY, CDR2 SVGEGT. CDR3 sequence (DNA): TGTGCCAGCAGTTACTCACAGGGGGCAGATACGCAGTATTTT. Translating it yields CASSYSQGADTQYF.

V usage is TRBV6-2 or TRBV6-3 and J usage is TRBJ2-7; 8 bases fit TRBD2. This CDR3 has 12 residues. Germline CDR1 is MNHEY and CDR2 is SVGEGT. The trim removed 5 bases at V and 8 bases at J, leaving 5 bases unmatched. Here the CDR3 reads CASSPRGGQQYF. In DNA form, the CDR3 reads TGTGCCAGCAGTCCCCGGGGGGGTCAGCAGTACTTC.

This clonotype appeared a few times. For the CDR3, the DNA is TGTGCCAGCAGCGAATTGGGTCAGCCCCAGCATTTT. The encoded protein is CASSELGQPQHF. V and J are TRBV6-1 and TRBJ1-5; D is unresolved. This CDR3 region has 12 residues. V was clipped by 6 bases and J by 6 bases, with 9 bases between them. Germline CDR1 is MNHNS and CDR2 is SASEGT.

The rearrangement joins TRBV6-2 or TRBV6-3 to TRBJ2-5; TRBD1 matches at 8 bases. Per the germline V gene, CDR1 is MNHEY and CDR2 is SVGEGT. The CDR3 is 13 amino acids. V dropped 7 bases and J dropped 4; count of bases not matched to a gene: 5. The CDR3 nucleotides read TGTGCCAGCACAACAGGGGGGCGAGAGACCCAGTACTTC. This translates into CASTTGGRETQYF.

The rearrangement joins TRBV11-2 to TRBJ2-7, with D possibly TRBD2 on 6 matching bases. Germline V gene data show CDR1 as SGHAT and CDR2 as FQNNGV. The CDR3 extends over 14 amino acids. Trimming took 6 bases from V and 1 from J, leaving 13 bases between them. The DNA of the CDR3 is TGTGCCAGCAGTCAAATGGGACTTTCCTACGAGCAGTACTTC. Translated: CASSQMGLSYEQYF.